The 24 T cell receptor beta chains listed next were all sequenced from one sample in a study of CD8+ T cells in alopecia areata. cDNA reverse transcribed from extracted RNA served as the sequencing template. Libraries were prepared by immunoSEQ multiplex PCR; TCRdb keeps only in-frame clonotypes and omits some of them. Counted here are roughly 200,000 clones, 63% occurring once; the ten biggest clones make up 1.5% to 2%. The sequencing here drew on CD4+ T cells sorted from blood, taken at week 0. These receptors all stem from a human donor with alopecia areata.

This sequence joins TRBV30 and TRBJ1-2; no firm D call. With 3 bases removed from V and 7 bases from J, the gap between germline ends came to 9 bases. This CDR3 is 11 amino acids long. Germline V CDR1 and CDR2: GTSNPN, SVGIG (reference sequence). As DNA, the CDR3 is TGTGCCTGGAGCCCGGGAAGTGGCTACACCTTC. The encoded protein is CAWSPGSGYTF.

This chain connects TRBV11-2 to TRBJ2-3; maybe TRBD1 (6 bases). Trimming pared 5 bases from V and 4 bases from J, leaving 10 bases between. In germline, CDR1 is SGHAT, CDR2 FQNNGV. The CDR3 loop spans 13 amino acids. The CDR3 sequence is CASSRGGSDTQYF. The CDR3 nucleotides are TGTGCCAGCAGCCGAGGGGGATCAGATACGCAGTATTTT.

This clone was observed a few times. The chain has TRBV9 and TRBJ1-3; tentative D call: TRBD1 (5 bases). Germline CDR1 reads SGDLS; CDR2 reads YYNGEE. Trimming pared 4 bases from V and 0 bases from J, leaving 17 bases between. This CDR3 is built from 17 residues. The CDR3: CASSPGMVAGSGNTIYF. DNA for the CDR3: TGTGCCAGCAGCCCAGGGATGGTAGCTGGCTCTGGAAACACCATATATTTT.

The sample holds a few counts of this clone. V is TRBV25-1 and J is TRBJ2-3; the match to TRBD1 covers 7 bases. Trimming took 2 bases from V and 1 from J; bases not matched to a gene: 3. Germline-derived CDR1 and CDR2 are MGHDK and SYGVNS. CDR3 length: 15 residues. CDR3 nucleotide sequence: TGTGCCAGCAGTGAACTTACAGGGGGCACAGATACGCAGTATTTT. Protein sequence: CASSELTGGTDTQYF. The full variable domain, its missing parts supplied by reference TRBV25-1 and TRBJ2-3, is EADIYQTPRYLVIGTGKKITLECSQTMGHDKMYWYQQDPGMELHLIHYSYGVNSTEKGDLSSESTVSRIRTEHFPLTLESARPSHTSQYLCASSELTGGTDTQYFGPGTRLTVL.

This chain connects TRBV30 to TRBJ1-4; 9 bases are shared with TRBD1. The V and J ends lost 3 bases and 5 bases, in that order; junction bases with no gene match: 4. This CDR3 is built from 14 residues. Germline-derived CDR1 and CDR2 are GTSNPN and SVGIG (reference sequence). CDR3 region: CAWSPGTGNEKLFF. DNA of the CDR3: TGTGCCTGGAGCCCGGGGACAGGGAATGAAAAACTGTTTTTT.

The V call is TRBV2, the J call TRBJ1-2, with 7 bases aligning to TRBD1. With V trimmed by 8 bases and J by 2 bases, 5 bases remained unmatched. This CDR3 has 13 residues. Germline loops: CDR1 SNHLY, CDR2 FYNNEI. CDR3 region: CASGEQGNYGYTF. CDR3 coding DNA: TGTGCCAGCGGCGAACAGGGGAACTATGGCTACACCTTC.

J is TRBJ2-1 and V is TRBV5-1, with D possibly TRBD1 on 5 matching bases. The V gene's germline CDR1 is SGHRS and CDR2 YFSETQ. The V gene lost 7 bases and the J gene lost 6 bases, with 14 bases spanning the gap. There are 13 residues in the CDR3. CDR3 DNA sequence: TGCGCCAGCTACTGGCAGGGCCGCAATGAGCAGTTCTTC. This sequence encodes CASYWQGRNEQFF.

V is TRBV7-6 and J is TRBJ2-4, with D perhaps TRBD1 (5 bases). CDR1 is SGHVS and CDR2 is FNYEAQ in the germline V gene. This CDR3 spans 16 amino acids. V was shortened by 5 bases and J by 3 bases, with 17 bases between the two germline ends. The CDR3 reads CASSPNVGDGKNIQYF. As DNA, the CDR3 is TGTGCCAGCAGCCCGAACGTAGGGGATGGCAAAAACATTCAGTACTTC. The variable domain in full, with the rest retrieved from reference TRBV7-6 and TRBJ2-4, is GAGVSQSPRYKVTKRGQDVALRCDPISGHVSLYWYRQALGQGPEFLTYFNYEAQQDKSGLPNDRFSAERPEGSISTLTIQRTEQRDSAMYRCASSPNVGDGKNIQYFGAGTRLSVL.

For the CDR3, the DNA is TGTGCCAGCAGCATCGGGACTAGCAAAGAGACCCAGTACTTC. It is translated as CASSIGTSKETQYF. The chain carries TRBV4-2 and TRBJ2-5; 9 positions match TRBD2. The CDR3 runs 14 residues. CDR1 is LGHNA and CDR2 is YNFKEQ in the germline V gene. Trimming removed 5 bases from V and 3 bases from J; junction bases left unmatched: 4.

In this sample, this clone turned up a few times. CDR3 bases: TGTGCCTGGAGAAGCGGGGGTGCAGATACGCAGTATTTT. As protein: CAWRSGGADTQYF. The chain has TRBV30 and TRBJ2-3; 8 bases match TRBD2. The CDR3 runs to 13 residues. CDR1 and CDR2 (germline): GTSNPN, SVGIG (reference sequence). With 3 bases clipped from V and 4 bases from J, the junction kept 3 bases outside the gene matches.

CDR3 nucleotide sequence: TGCAGCGTTGAAGAGCCGAAGGGGAACACCATATATTTT. Translating gives CSVEEPKGNTIYF. The chain is built from TRBV29-1 and TRBJ1-3; tentative D call: TRBD1 (5 bases). CDR1 and CDR2 (germline): SQVTM, ANQGSEA. V lost 0 bases to trimming and J lost 7 bases, with 10 bases between them. The CDR3 is 13 amino acids.

The chain has TRBV5-6 and TRBJ1-5, with D possibly TRBD1 on 6 matching bases. This CDR3 has 15 residues. Trimming pared 4 bases from V and 9 bases from J, leaving 20 bases between. CDR1 and CDR2 (germline): SGHDT, YYEEEE. CDR3 DNA sequence: TGTGCCAGCAGCCCGGGGCCCCTTACAGGGAGGCCCCAGCATTTT. It encodes CASSPGPLTGRPQHF.

The V and J genes are TRBV29-1 and TRBJ2-4; D gene unclear. V lost 4 bases, J lost 0 bases, and 10 bases lay in between. CDR3 size: 14 residues. CDR1 is SQVTM and CDR2 is ANQGSEA in the germline V gene. The chain's CDR3 is CSVVGRLAKNIQYF. The CDR3 DNA sequence: TGCAGCGTTGTAGGCCGCCTAGCCAAAAACATTCAGTACTTC.

The rearrangement links TRBV4-3 to TRBJ2-2; TRBD1 matches at 9 bases. V dropped 4 bases and J dropped 5; count of bases not matched to a gene: 8. CDR1 and CDR2 from the germline V gene are LGHNA and YSLEER. The CDR3 spans 16 residues. In DNA, the CDR3 is TGCGCCAGCAGCCGTGGACAGGGGCCAACAACCGGGGAGCTGTTTTTT. Translation: CASSRGQGPTTGELFF.

This clone is medium-sized (0.01 to 0.1%) by share. The CDR3 DNA is TGTGCCAGTAGTATCAACGACTACGAGCAGTACTTC. It translates to CASSINDYEQYF. The rearrangement uses TRBV19 and TRBJ2-7; D unclear. The CDR3 contains 12 residues. The germline V gene encodes CDR1 LNHDA and CDR2 SQIVND (reference sequence). Trimming took 3 bases from V and 3 from J, leaving 6 bases between them. Drawing the rest from reference TRBV19 and TRBJ2-7, the complete variable domain is DGGITQSPKYLFRKEGQNVTLSCEQNLNHDAMYWYRQDPGQGLRLIYYSQIVNDFQKGDIAEGYSVSREKKESFPLTVTSAQKNPTAFYLCASSINDYEQYFGPGTRLTVT.

This clone was detected only a few times. The genes are TRBV2 and TRBJ1-4; D is ambiguous. Germline CDR1 is SNHLY and CDR2 is FYNNEI. V lost 7 bases, J lost 5 bases, and 14 bases lay in between. The CDR3 loop spans 14 amino acids. The CDR3 nucleotides are TGTGCCAGCATTATACAGCCCTTGAATGAAAAACTGTTTTTT. It yields the protein CASIIQPLNEKLFF. Full variable domain (missing parts from reference TRBV2 and TRBJ1-4): EPEVTQTPSHQVTQMGQEVILRCVPISNHLYFYWYRQILGQKVEFLVSFYNNEISEKSEIFDDQFSVERPDGSNFTLKIRSTKLEDSAMYFCASIIQPLNEKLFFGSGTQLSVL.

V and J are TRBV9 and TRBJ1-2; 7 bases line up with TRBD1. Trimming took 3 bases from V and 4 from J; bases not matched to a gene: 6. This CDR3 is built from 14 residues. CDR1 and CDR2 from the germline V gene are SGDLS and YYNGEE. In DNA, the CDR3 is TGTGCCAGCAGCGAGACAGGGTTCGCCTATGGCTACACCTTC. Its protein is CASSETGFAYGYTF.

J is TRBJ1-6 and V is TRBV19; 8 bases agree with TRBD1. V dropped 5 bases and J dropped 7; count of bases not matched to a gene: 7. Germline assignment: CDR1 LNHDA and CDR2 SQIVND (reference sequence). There are 15 residues in the CDR3. CDR3 sequence: CASSVTGTGNSPLHF. The CDR3 DNA reads TGTGCCAGTAGTGTAACCGGGACAGGCAATTCACCCCTCCACTTT.

This clone showed up just a few times. The rearrangement joins TRBV6-1 to TRBJ1-4; D remains unclear. Germline CDR1 and CDR2: MNHNS and SASEGT. The ends were cut back, 8 bases at V and 4 bases at J, with 8 bases in the middle. The CDR3 has 12 amino acids. For the CDR3, the DNA is TGTGCCAGCCTTGGCGGTAATGAAAAACTGTTTTTT. This gives the protein CASLGGNEKLFF.

The J gene is TRBJ2-5, the V gene TRBV29-1; D is uncertain. Trimming took 6 bases from V and 5 from J, leaving 10 bases between them. CDR1 is SQVTM and CDR2 is ANQGSEA in the germline V gene. The length of the CDR3 is 11 residues. The CDR3 DNA sequence: TGCAGCGTGACGACGGCCGAGACCCAGTACTTC. Protein sequence: CSVTTAETQYF. Supplemented by reference TRBV29-1 and TRBJ2-5, the full variable domain reads SAVISQKPSRDICQRGTSLTIQCQVDSQVTMMFWYRQQPGQSLTLIATANQGSEATYESGFVIDKFPISRPNLTFSTLTVSNMSPEDSSIYLCSVTTAETQYFGPGTRLLVL.

Worth noting for this clone: Other DNA sequences of this sample code for an identical CDR3. In DNA, the CDR3 is TGCAGCGTTGCAAGTTCCTACAATGAGCAGTTCTTC. Its translation is CSVASSYNEQFF. The chain carries TRBV29-1 and TRBJ2-1; no clear D. There are 12 residues in the CDR3. Germline V CDR1 and CDR2: SQVTM, ANQGSEA. Trimming shortened V by 4 bases and J by 1 base, and 5 bases separated the two germline ends.

A few counts support this clone. The chain employs TRBV29-1 and TRBJ1-1; D ambiguous. CDR1 is SQVTM, CDR2 ANQGSEA, per germline. The CDR3 runs 12 residues. The V and J ends lost 3 bases and 1 base respectively, with 6 bases between them. Written as DNA, the CDR3 is TGCAGCGTTGATATAGGGAACACTGAAGCTTTCTTT. It is translated as CSVDIGNTEAFF.

This clone showed up just a few times. CDR3 loop: CSSGGYTF. CDR3 in DNA: TGCAGCTCGGGGGGCTACACCTTC. The rearrangement links TRBV29-1 to TRBJ1-2; D call uncertain. The CDR3 is 8 amino acids. Germline V CDR1 and CDR2: SQVTM, ANQGSEA. The ends were cut back, 8 bases at V and 8 bases at J, with 6 bases in the middle.

The chain couples TRBV15 to TRBJ2-3, with TRBD2 matching 11 bases. CDR1 LNHNV and CDR2 YYDKDF come from the germline V gene (reference sequence). The CDR3 extends over 16 amino acids. V lost 5 bases, J lost 1 base, and 5 bases stayed unmatched. The CDR3 region is CATSRLAGLRTDTQYF. The DNA of the CDR3 is TGTGCCACCAGCCGACTAGCGGGACTCCGCACAGATACGCAGTATTTT.